This is a list of T cell receptor beta chains from one sample in a study of T-cell reconstitution after alpha-beta-depleted transplantation in children. Each CDR3 protein gets one entry after TCRdb re-called the PCR reads with MiXCR. Here the sample spans some 520,000 distinct CDR3 sequences, approximately 32% being singletons. The sequenced sample was PBMCs from the stem cell graft donor, obtained from the stem cell graft. These receptors originate from a human donor who donated a stem cell graft to a child with aplastic anemia. The CDR3 runs from the conserved cysteine through the conserved F or W. Each record gives: D gene, J gene, V gene, CDR3 protein. The D gene is left open where the match is weak.

D: -
J: TRBJ2-2
V: TRBV15
CDR3: CATGHQGEGTGELFF

D: TRBD1
J: TRBJ1-4
V: TRBV7-2
CDR3: CASSHLDRVGKKLLF

D: -
J: TRBJ2-3
V: TRBV10-3
CDR3: CAISEVRTDTQYF

D: -
J: TRBJ2-3
V: TRBV21-1
CDR3: CASSKFGAGGRTDTQYF

D: TRBD1
J: TRBJ2-6
V: TRBV20-1
CDR3: CSARTPGQGEIFERSGANVLTF

D: TRBD2
J: TRBJ2-1
V: TRBV27
CDR3: CASSFYPSVAGGKNEQFF

D: TRBD2
J: TRBJ2-1
V: TRBV20-1
CDR3: CSAPGLAGEVYNEQFF

D: -
J: TRBJ2-1
V: TRBV7-9
CDR3: CASSSGGGAYNEQFF

D: -
J: TRBJ2-1
V: TRBV7-9
CDR3: CASSGGGGSGGNEQFF

D: TRBD1
J: TRBJ2-5
V: TRBV10-3
CDR3: CAISAGQAQETQYF

D: -
J: TRBJ1-5
V: TRBV12-3/TRBV12-4
CDR3: CASSYAGTSNQPQHF

D: -
J: TRBJ1-1
V: TRBV9
CDR3: CASSVGLGEAFF

D: -
J: TRBJ2-2
V: TRBV7-2
CDR3: CASSYRGPENTGELFF

D: -
J: TRBJ2-3
V: TRBV4-2
CDR3: CASSQALAGTDTQYF

D: -
J: TRBJ2-5
V: TRBV6-1
CDR3: CASGAPGKTQYF

D: TRBD1
J: TRBJ1-2
V: TRBV20-1
CDR3: CSVQSTGVNYGYTF

D: -
J: TRBJ1-4
V: TRBV12-3/TRBV12-4
CDR3: CASSWGTGVDTNEKLFF

D: TRBD1
J: TRBJ1-1
V: TRBV28
CDR3: CASTSGQGNTEAFF

D: -
J: TRBJ1-2
V: TRBV20-1
CDR3: CSARDQDSWGYGYTF

D: -
J: TRBJ2-5
V: TRBV6-5
CDR3: CASTSAQETQYF

D: -
J: TRBJ2-3
V: TRBV12-3/TRBV12-4
CDR3: CASSTESGYTQYF

D: -
J: TRBJ1-1
V: TRBV29-1
CDR3: CSHSYLGTEAFF

D: -
J: TRBJ2-5
V: TRBV4-3
CDR3: CASSQDLRWGQTQYF

D: -
J: TRBJ2-1
V: TRBV7-3
CDR3: CASSPAGRSYNEQFF

D: -
J: TRBJ1-5
V: TRBV12-3/TRBV12-4
CDR3: CASSPRWAQPQHF

D: -
J: TRBJ2-5
V: TRBV18
CDR3: CATRSAGKETQYF